This passage covers 10 T cell receptor beta chains from one sample sequenced in a study of T cell clonality in common variable immunodeficiency. Produced via immunoSEQ multiplex PCR; TCRdb's table is partial and in-frame only. The repertoire consists of 40,000 to 50,000 clones, none detected only once. The sequenced material came from peripheral blood mononuclear cells. These receptor sequences come from a person between 18 and 75 years old in good health.

This clone was detected many times. Sequencing ends 3 residues short of the CDR3 end; the germline J gene provides the rest. The V and J genes are TRBV19 and TRBJ1-1; D remains unclear. This CDR3 contains 13 residues. Per the germline V gene, CDR1 is LNHDA and CDR2 is SQIVND (reference sequence). With 5 bases removed from V and 4 bases from J, the gap between germline ends came to 11 bases. CDR3 amino acids: CASSWRAGTEAFF. CDR3 DNA (partial): TGTGCCAGTAGTTGGAGGGCGGGCACTGAA.

This clone was seen many times. A read error may produce the germline difference seen at one junction end. The read halts 3 residues ahead of the CDR3 end, with the missing end drawn from the germline J gene. The V gene is TRBV4-2, the J gene TRBJ2-7, with D possibly being TRBD2 (5 bases). The CDR3 spans 16 residues. Germline V CDR1 and CDR2: LGHNA, YNFKEQ. The CDR3 bases that were read are TGCGCCAGCAGCCAAGAGGTGACTATGGCGGGCTACGAG. Encoded protein: CASSQEVTMAGYE. Given in full, the CDR3 is CASSQEVTMAGYEQYF.

This clone was found many times. Read sequence stops 3 residues before the CDR3 end, and the germline J gene provides the missing end. This chain connects TRBV20-1 to TRBJ2-3; the D gene is possibly TRBD2 (5 bases). Deletions cut 0 bases from V and 0 bases from J, with 10 bases between. Germline CDR1 reads DFQATT; CDR2 reads SNEGSKA (reference sequence). The CDR3 spans 15 residues. CDR3 sequence reads: CSARDGGRSTDTQYF. Incomplete CDR3 DNA: TGCAGTGCTAGAGATGGCGGGCGTAGCACAGATACG.

This clone has ten or more counts. The sequenced fragment ends 3 residues before the CDR3 boundary, so the rest is inferred from the germline J gene. The chain joins TRBV5-5 to TRBJ2-3, with 12 bases that match TRBD1. The CDR3 runs 15 residues. CDR1 SGHKS and CDR2 YYEKEE come from the germline V gene (reference sequence). J was trimmed by 5 bases and V by 4 bases; bases with no gene match: 5. The covered CDR3 bases are TGTGCCAGCAGCGACGGGACAGGGGGCGTAGATACG. Protein sequence: CASSDGTGGVDT. The CDR3 in its entirety is CASSDGTGGVDTQYF.

In this sample, this clone turned up many times. The sequence runs out 3 residues before the end of the CDR3; the remainder is reconstructed from the germline J gene. J is TRBJ2-3 and V is TRBV18, with 7 bases fitting TRBD2. CDR3 length equals 17 residues. In germline, CDR1 is KGHSH, CDR2 LQKENI. V was clipped by 6 bases and J by 0 bases; unmatched bases: 12. The CDR3 protein is CASSQTSLSYSTDTQYF. CDR3 bases read: TGTGCCAGCTCCCAGACTAGCCTGTCGTATAGCACAGATACG.

This clone was detected many times. The read is 3 residues too short to cover the CDR3 end, so that end is filled in from the germline J gene. The V gene is TRBV20-1, the J gene TRBJ1-2; TRBD1 aligns across 8 bases. There are 13 residues in the CDR3. CDR1 is DFQATT, CDR2 SNEGSKA, per germline (reference sequence). J was trimmed by 4 bases and V by 5 bases; bases with no gene match: 6. The CDR3 is CSAAGGTSYGYTF. The sequenced CDR3 bases are TGCAGTGCTGCAGGGGGCACATCCTATGGC.

Comments on this clone: A junction end diverges from the germline sequence, so it may reflect a read error. The read ends 3 residues shy of where the CDR3 ends; the end is completed using the germline J gene. In the same sample, other DNA sequences code for this CDR3. The chain recombines TRBV7-2 with TRBJ1-3, with D perhaps TRBD1 (5 bases). CDR3 length: 15 residues. Germline V lookup: CDR1 SGHTA, CDR2 FQGNSA. Partial CDR3 DNA: TGTGCCAGCAGCTTTTCAGGGCCGTCTGGAAACACG. The encoded protein is CASSFSGPSGNT. The whole CDR3 region reads CASSFSGPSGNTIYF.

There are many counts of this clone. The read gets to within 3 residues of the CDR3 end, and the germline J gene fills in the rest. The V gene is TRBV20-1, the J gene TRBJ1-6, with TRBD1 identical over 7 bases. The CDR3 contains 14 residues. The J segment lost 10 bases and the V segment lost 0 bases, leaving 6 bases of the junction unmatched. Germline-derived CDR1 and CDR2 are DFQATT and SNEGSKA (reference sequence). The CDR3 DNA, read in part, is TGCAGTGCTAGAGAGGCAGGGGGATCCTCACCC. It translates to CSAREAGGSSP. The whole CDR3 is CSAREAGGSSPLHF.

This clone was observed at least ten times. The CDR3 end falls 3 residues outside the read, so it is completed with the germline J gene. The chain carries TRBV29-1 and TRBJ2-3, with a tentative D call TRBD2 (6 bases). Trimming removed 4 bases from V and 4 bases from J, with 15 bases in between. The CDR3 loop spans 14 amino acids. Germline CDR1 is SQVTM and CDR2 is ANQGSEA. The CDR3 here is CSVGGGDVPDTQYF. The sequenced CDR3 bases are TGCAGCGTTGGGGGCGGGGACGTCCCAGATACG.

In the case of this clone: Read coverage stops 3 residues before the CDR3 terminus; the germline J gene supplies the remainder. The V gene is TRBV19, the J gene TRBJ2-2, with D possibly TRBD2 on 6 matching bases. Germline CDR1 and CDR2: LNHDA and SQIVND (reference sequence). CDR3 length: 14 residues. The part of the CDR3 DNA that was read is TGTGCCAGTAGTCCAGGGTGGACTAATGAAAAG. Protein product: CASSPGWTNEK. The entire CDR3 protein is CASSPGWTNEKLFF.